The next 5 T cell receptor beta chains were all read from a single sample in a study of T-cell reconstitution after alpha-beta-depleted transplantation in children. It was with unique molecular identifiers that the TCRbeta library was prepared. TCRdb itself ran the PCR reads through MiXCR, one entry per CDR3 protein. The data hold about 980,000 distinct CDR3 sequences, with less than 30% observed a single time. Sample: PBMCs, mostly from graft donor cells, taken 360 days after TCRalphabeta/CD19-depleted stem cell transplant. Source of these receptors: a boy under three years old who had a stem cell transplant for SCID, so the T cells may come from the graft donor.

V gene TRBV11-3 combines with J gene TRBJ2-1, with D perhaps assigned TRBD1 or TRBD2 (6 bases each). Between the trimmed V and J ends, which lost 5 bases and 8 bases, there was a span of 13 bases. The CDR3 is 13 amino acids. Germline CDR1 reads SGHNT; CDR2 reads YENEEA. The CDR3 coding sequence is TGTGCCAGCAGCCCCGAAGGGGGGTATGAGCAGTTCTTC. Its translation: CASSPEGGYEQFF.

The gene calls are TRBV29-1 and TRBJ2-1; D unresolved. V was pared by 7 bases and J by 4 bases, with 20 bases between. Germline CDR1 SQVTM, CDR2 ANQGSEA. The CDR3 is 15 amino acids. CDR3 protein: CSAVKVHLRYNEQFF. CDR3 nucleotides: TGCAGCGCCGTGAAGGTCCATTTGCGATACAATGAGCAGTTCTTC.

The chain recombines TRBV7-2 with TRBJ2-5; D is possibly TRBD1 or TRBD2 (5 bases each). This CDR3 contains 13 residues. V lost 3 bases, J lost 7 bases, and 12 bases lay in between. Germline CDR1 SGHTA, CDR2 FQGNSA. For the CDR3, the DNA is TGTGCCAGCAGCTTGCAGTCGAGGGGGACCCAGTACTTC. Its translation is CASSLQSRGTQYF.

A few counts support this clonotype. The genes are TRBV6-5 and TRBJ1-4, with a weak D call TRBD1 (6 bases). Germline values: CDR1 MNHEY, CDR2 SVGAGI. V was clipped by 2 bases and J by 7 bases, with 14 bases between them. There are 15 residues in the CDR3. In nucleotides, the CDR3 is TGTGCCAGCAGTTACGGGGGCAGGATGGGTGAAAAACTGTTTTTT. It specifies CASSYGGRMGEKLFF.

This clonotype was detected a few times. This CDR3 is CSAAHPGQGMGEQFF. CDR3 bases: TGCAGTGCAGCTCACCCGGGACAGGGTATGGGTGAGCAGTTCTTC. The chain recombines TRBV20-1 with TRBJ2-1; 9 bases map to TRBD1. This CDR3 comprises 15 residues. The V and J ends lost 6 bases and 9 bases, in that order; junction bases with no gene match: 15. Germline CDR1 DFQATT, CDR2 SNEGSKA (reference sequence).